This TCR beta chain stems from a study of T cell clonotyping in hematopoietic cell transplantation. About the research overall: Cytoreduction preceded collection of pretransplant recipient samples.

The time point was: recipient sample about 28 days before transplant, after cytoreduction. The study, taken as a whole, reports: Few recipient clonotypes overlapped donors; over 95% were de novo at given depth. After transplant, recipient diversity fell while pathologically expanded clonotypes grew through day 180.

From germline, CDR1 is LGHNA and CDR2 YNFKEQ. The CDR3 consists of 15 residues. V dropped 4 bases and J dropped 7; count of bases not matched to a gene: 9. Libraries were prepared by immunoSEQ multiplex PCR; TCRdb keeps only in-frame clonotypes and omits some of them. Of 25,000 to 30,000 clones in the sample, approximately 94% are singletons; the top ten hold around 2.3%. As for this clone: Antigen: not known.

The V and J genes are TRBV4-2 and TRBJ1-4; TRBD1 aligns across 7 bases. Sequences were derived from peripheral blood mononuclear cells, sampled before stem cell transplant. The clonotype comes from a man in his fifties with acute myeloid leukemia. Some clones in this sample may be carry-over from other donors' samples. CDR3 protein: CASSRRGQWGEKLFF. DNA for the CDR3: TGTGCCAGCAGCCGGCGGGGACAGTGGGGTGAAAAACTGTTTTTT.